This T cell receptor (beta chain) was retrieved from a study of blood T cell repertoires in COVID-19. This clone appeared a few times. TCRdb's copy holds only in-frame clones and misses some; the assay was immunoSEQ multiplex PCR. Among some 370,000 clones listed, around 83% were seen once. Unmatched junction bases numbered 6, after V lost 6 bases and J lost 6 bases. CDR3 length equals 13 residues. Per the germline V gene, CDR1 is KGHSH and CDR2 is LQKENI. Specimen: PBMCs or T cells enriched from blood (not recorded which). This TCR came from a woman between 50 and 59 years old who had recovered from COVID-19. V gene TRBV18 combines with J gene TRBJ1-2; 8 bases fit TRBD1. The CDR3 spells CASSPGQADGYTF. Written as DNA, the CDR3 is TGTGCCAGCTCTCCGGGACAGGCCGATGGCTACACCTTC.